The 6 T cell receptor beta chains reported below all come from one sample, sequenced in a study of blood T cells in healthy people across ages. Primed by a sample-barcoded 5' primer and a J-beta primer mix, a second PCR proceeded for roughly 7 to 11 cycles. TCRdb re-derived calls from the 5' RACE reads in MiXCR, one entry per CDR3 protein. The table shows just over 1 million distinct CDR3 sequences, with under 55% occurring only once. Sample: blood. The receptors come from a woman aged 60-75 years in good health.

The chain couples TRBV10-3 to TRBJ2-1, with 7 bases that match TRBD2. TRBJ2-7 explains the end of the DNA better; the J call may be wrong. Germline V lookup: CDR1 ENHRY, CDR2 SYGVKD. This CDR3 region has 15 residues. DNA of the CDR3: TGTGCCATCAGTGAAAGCGGGGCCTCCTACAATGAGCAGTACTTC. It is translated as CAISESGASYNEQYF.

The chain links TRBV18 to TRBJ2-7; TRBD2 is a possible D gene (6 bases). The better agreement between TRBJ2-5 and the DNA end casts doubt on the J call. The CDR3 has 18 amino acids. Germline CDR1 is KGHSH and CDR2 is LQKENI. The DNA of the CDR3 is TGTGCCAGCTCATCCTTCGACACGGGCAAAAGACGGGAGGAGACCCAGTACTTC. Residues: CASSSFDTGKRREETQYF.

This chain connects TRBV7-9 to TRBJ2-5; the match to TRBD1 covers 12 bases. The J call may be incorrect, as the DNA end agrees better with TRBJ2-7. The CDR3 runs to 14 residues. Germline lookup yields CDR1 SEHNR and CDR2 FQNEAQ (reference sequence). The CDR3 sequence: CASSEGQGAHEQYF. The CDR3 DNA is TGTGCCAGCAGCGAGGGACAGGGGGCCCACGAGCAGTACTTC.

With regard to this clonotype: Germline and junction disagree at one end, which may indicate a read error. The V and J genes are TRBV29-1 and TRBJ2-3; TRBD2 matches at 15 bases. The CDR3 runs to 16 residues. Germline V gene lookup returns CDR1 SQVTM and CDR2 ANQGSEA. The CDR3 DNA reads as TGCAGCGTCGAAGGACTAGCGGGAGGGACCACAGATACGCAGTATTTT. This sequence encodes CSVEGLAGGTTDTQYF.

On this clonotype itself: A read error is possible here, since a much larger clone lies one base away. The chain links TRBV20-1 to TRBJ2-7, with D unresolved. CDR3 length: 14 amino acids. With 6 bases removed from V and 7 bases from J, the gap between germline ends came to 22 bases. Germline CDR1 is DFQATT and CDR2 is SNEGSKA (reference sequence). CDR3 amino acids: CSAHPRYSYNEQYF. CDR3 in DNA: TGCAGTGCCCATCCCCGCTACTCCTACAATGAGCAGTACTTC.

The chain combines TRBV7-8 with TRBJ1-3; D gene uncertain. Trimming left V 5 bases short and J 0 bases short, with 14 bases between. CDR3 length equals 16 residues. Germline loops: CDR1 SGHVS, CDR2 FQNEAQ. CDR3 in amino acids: CASSVQAGDSGNTIYF. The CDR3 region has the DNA TGTGCCAGCAGCGTCCAAGCAGGTGACTCTGGAAACACCATATATTTT.